This T cell receptor beta chain is drawn from a study of response to subunit inactivated influenza vaccine. Regarding the study as a whole: Authors proposed each seasonal influenza vaccination draws in few new T cells.

V was pared by 6 bases and J by 3 bases, with 10 bases between. This CDR3 spans 13 amino acids. The germline CDR1 and CDR2 sequences are WSHSY and SAAADI. TCRdb reprocessed the RT-PCR reads with MiXCR, giving one entry per CDR3 protein. The table records about 650,000 distinct CDR3 sequences, 15% to 19% of them present only once. This clonotype was recorded many times. Antigen: not known. The sample was PBMCs from blood, taken 11 to 12 days after vaccination. V usage is TRBV10-2 and J usage is TRBJ2-3; D possibly matches TRBD1 or TRBD2 (5 bases each). This clonotype was sampled from a man in his fifties who received an inactivated influenza vaccine. The chain's CDR3 is CASRGRRTDTQYF. Here the CDR3 DNA reads TGCGCCAGCAGGGGACGAAGAACAGATACGCAGTATTTT.